These 24 T cell receptor beta chains originate from one sample sequenced in a study of T-cell reconstitution after alpha-beta-depleted transplantation in children (dated by TCRdb to 2016 to 2018). Libraries came from PCR. Sequencing took place on an Illumina HiSeq 2500. Molecular barcoding was employed in the preparation of TCR libraries, with unique molecular identifiers being used to normalize TCRbeta repertoire quantification. Clones were called with MiXCR by TCRdb after fastp trimmed the public reads at Q25, and only in-frame beta chains were retained. Merged by CDR3 protein, the rows form single entries marked with the most common genes and DNA. Here the sample has some 300,000 distinct CDR3 sequences; over 9% occur a single time. The ten biggest clones cover 7.5% of the sample. Reading the label with the study, this specimen's treatment or condition is: allogeneic hematopoietic cell transplantation with graft depleted of TCRalphabeta T cells and CD19 B cells.

The sequencing used PBMCs, collected before TCRalphabeta/CD19-depleted stem cell transplant. The receptors here all came from a boy younger than two with acute myeloid leukemia, due to receive a stem cell transplant.

This clonotype was picked up many times. The J gene is TRBJ2-1, the V gene TRBV28; 11 bases are shared with TRBD2. CDR1 is MDHEN, CDR2 SYDVKM, per germline. The CDR3 covers 12 residues. J lost 15 bases, V lost 2 bases, and 3 bases had no gene match. CDR3 region: CASSLLAGGLFF. Here the CDR3 DNA reads TGTGCCAGCAGTTTACTAGCGGGGGGTCTGTTCTTC.

This clonotype was seen ten or more times. V is TRBV12-3 or TRBV12-4 and J is TRBJ2-7; the match to TRBD2 covers 16 bases. J lost 4 bases, V lost 3 bases, and 3 bases had no gene match. The CDR3 extends over 16 amino acids. Here the CDR3 reads CASSLGLAGGKYEQYF. The CDR3 DNA follows: TGTGCCAGCAGTTTGGGACTAGCGGGAGGGAAATACGAGCAGTACTTC.

The rearrangement links TRBV20-1 to TRBJ2-1; D is perhaps TRBD2 (5 bases). CDR3 size: 16 residues. Germline CDR1 reads DFQATT; CDR2 reads SNEGSKA (reference sequence). V dropped 5 bases and J dropped 4 bases, with 21 bases sitting between them. Here the CDR3 reads CSARRPGMGFYNEQFF. In nucleotides, the CDR3 is TGCAGTGCTCGCCGTCCCGGGATGGGCTTTTACAATGAGCAGTTCTTC.

This clonotype was counted between two and nine times. The chain combines TRBV11-3 with TRBJ2-7, with unresolved D. The CDR3 is 12 residues long. Germline V lookup: CDR1 SGHNT, CDR2 YENEEA. Trimming shortened V by 0 bases and J by 8 bases, and 8 bases separated the two germline ends. Here the CDR3 DNA reads TGTGCCAGCAGCTTAGATAGCCGGCAGCAGTACTTC. This sequence encodes CASSLDSRQQYF.

This clonotype has a count of ten or more. V is TRBV5-8 and J is TRBJ1-2; perhaps TRBD1 as D (6 bases). Per the germline V gene, CDR1 is SGHTS and CDR2 is YDEGEE. The germline V and J ends were trimmed by 1 base and 7 bases, with 14 bases remaining between them. CDR3 size: 14 residues. The CDR3 here is CASSLLGHITGYTF. The CDR3, as DNA: TGTGCCAGCAGCTTGTTGGGACACATAACTGGCTACACCTTC.

This clonotype was detected ten times or more. The chain uses TRBV12-3 or TRBV12-4 and TRBJ1-6; tentative D call: TRBD1 (6 bases). This CDR3 is 14 amino acids long. V lost 4 bases to trimming and J lost 5 bases, with 9 bases between them. The CDR3: CASSSTGHNSPLHF. CDR3 DNA: TGTGCCAGCAGTTCGACAGGACATAATTCACCCCTCCACTTT.

Many counts were recorded for this clonotype. The chain employs TRBV20-1 and TRBJ2-1; 8 bases agree with TRBD1. This CDR3 region has 15 residues. The V gene's germline CDR1 is DFQATT and CDR2 SNEGSKA (reference sequence). CDR3 protein: CSSVHPGTGNNEQFF. For the CDR3, the DNA is TGCAGCTCAGTGCATCCGGGGACAGGTAACAATGAGCAGTTCTTC.

This clonotype has ten or more counts. The J gene is TRBJ2-5, the V gene TRBV18; D not resolved. The CDR3 has 16 amino acids. V was clipped by 1 base and J by 2 bases, with 14 bases between them. Germline CDR1 reads KGHSH; CDR2 reads LQKENI. DNA of the CDR3: TGTGCCAGCTCACCACGTATCCCCCGCACTCAAGAGACCCAGTACTTC. Translating it yields CASSPRIPRTQETQYF.

There are a few counts of this clonotype. The chain is built from TRBV3-1 and TRBJ2-7; D uncertain. There are 15 residues in the CDR3. V was shortened by 0 bases and J by 3 bases, with 12 bases between the two germline ends. Germline CDR1 reads LGHDT; CDR2 reads YNNKEL (reference sequence). The CDR3 DNA follows: TGTGCCAGCAGCCAAGACGGCTCGGGCCTCTACGAGCAGTACTTC. Its translation is CASSQDGSGLYEQYF.

V is TRBV4-2 and J is TRBJ2-4; 12 bases agree with TRBD2. This CDR3 is built from 19 residues. Germline V lookup: CDR1 LGHNA, CDR2 YNFKEQ. After removal of 4 bases from V and 0 bases from J, the junction contained 10 bases not matched to a gene. The CDR3 region has the DNA TGTGCCAGCAGCCTAAGCGGACTAGCGGGAATGAAAGCCAAAAACATTCAGTACTTC. It is translated as CASSLSGLAGMKAKNIQYF.

This clonotype was seen repeatedly, ten times or more. This chain connects TRBV5-6 to TRBJ2-5; TRBD2 agrees at 7 bases. Germline loops: CDR1 SGHDT, CDR2 YYEEEE. The CDR3 covers 14 residues. The V segment lost 7 bases and the J segment 3 bases; nucleotides outside the gene matches: 9. The DNA for the CDR3 is TGTGCCAGCCGAGTTAGCGGGTTGGAAGAGACCCAGTACTTC. It translates to CASRVSGLEETQYF.

Concerning this clonotype: A much larger clone sits a single nucleotide away, making a read error possible. The V gene is TRBV15, the J gene TRBJ2-3; D gene uncertain. The CDR3 length is 18 residues. The germline V gene has CDR1 LNHNV and CDR2 YYDKDF (reference sequence). Trimming stripped 0 bases from V and 2 bases from J, with 18 bases between. The CDR3 region is CATSREAVVASTTDTQYF. For the CDR3, the DNA is TGTGCCACCAGCAGAGAGGCCGTCGTAGCTTCTACCACAGATACGCAGTATTTT.

The table lists this clonotype with many counts. This chain connects TRBV4-3 to TRBJ2-1; possible D gene TRBD2, 6 bases. Germline CDR1 is LGHNA and CDR2 is YSLEER. The germline V and J ends were trimmed by 3 bases and 2 bases, with 11 bases remaining between them. The CDR3 is made up of 15 amino acids. CDR3: CASSHRENAYNEQFF. The CDR3 region has the DNA TGCGCCAGCAGCCACCGGGAGAACGCCTACAATGAGCAGTTCTTC.

The V gene is TRBV2, the J gene TRBJ2-3; 9 bases agree with TRBD2. V shed 3 bases and J 3 bases; nucleotides not matched to a gene: 4. This CDR3 contains 15 residues. Germline V gives CDR1 SNHLY, CDR2 FYNNEI. The CDR3 sequence is CASSDGLAGTDTQYF. CDR3 nucleotide sequence: TGTGCCAGCAGTGATGGGCTAGCGGGGACAGATACGCAGTATTTT.

This clonotype was recorded at least ten times. The chain combines TRBV4-1 with TRBJ2-7, with TRBD1 identical over 8 bases. There are 15 residues in the CDR3. Germline V gene sequence: CDR1 MGHRA, CDR2 YSYEKL. Trimming removed 6 bases from V and 3 bases from J; junction bases left unmatched: 10. The CDR3 DNA reads as TGCGCCAGCAGGCGACTAATGGACAGGGACTACGAGCAGTACTTC. It codes for CASRRLMDRDYEQYF.

At least ten counts were recorded for this clonotype. This chain joins TRBV6-5 and TRBJ2-3; no firm D call. Trimming pared 2 bases from V and 0 bases from J, leaving 21 bases between. The CDR3 consists of 19 residues. Germline CDR1 is MNHEY and CDR2 is SVGAGI. The CDR3 DNA reads TGTGCCAGCAGTTACCTATACTCCCCGCAGCGCCTTAGCACAGATACGCAGTATTTT. Amino acid sequence: CASSYLYSPQRLSTDTQYF.

This clonotype has more than one count but fewer than ten. The J gene is TRBJ2-2, the V gene TRBV20-1; TRBD2 matches 7 bases. Germline-derived CDR1 and CDR2 are DFQATT and SNEGSKA (reference sequence). The length of the CDR3 is 15 residues. The junction had 3 bases not matched to a gene; V was cut back by 1 base and J by 1 base. CDR3 region: CSARGGRWNTGELFF. CDR3 DNA: TGCAGTGCTAGAGGCGGGAGATGGAACACCGGGGAGCTGTTTTTT.

CDR3 bases: TGTGCCAGCAGCTTAGTCGGGAGGCCTGCTTTGAGCTCCTACAATGAGCAGTTCTTC. Amino acids: CASSLVGRPALSSYNEQFF. The chain is built from TRBV7-6 and TRBJ2-1; 7 bases map to TRBD2. Trimming removed 1 base from V and 0 bases from J; junction bases left unmatched: 12. The CDR3 consists of 19 residues. Germline lookup yields CDR1 SGHVS and CDR2 FNYEAQ.

This clonotype was seen at least ten times. The chain couples TRBV7-2 to TRBJ1-5; D not certain. Trimming took 2 bases from V and 4 from J, leaving 9 bases between them. Looked up from germline, CDR1 is SGHTA and CDR2 is FQGNSA. The CDR3 has 14 residues. This chain's CDR3 is CASSLLSGNQPQHF. CDR3 nucleotide sequence: TGTGCCAGCAGCTTATTATCGGGGAATCAGCCCCAGCATTTT.

Ten or more counts support this clonotype. The chain carries TRBV15 and TRBJ2-2; 8 bases line up with TRBD1. Germline V CDR1 and CDR2: LNHNV, YYDKDF (reference sequence). CDR3 size: 15 residues. J gave up 5 bases and V 8 bases, and 10 bases lay outside the gene matches. CDR3 nucleotide sequence: TGTGCCACCTCGCCCGACAGGGGAAAAACCGGGGAGCTGTTTTTT. Translation gives CATSPDRGKTGELFF.

This clonotype was seen repeatedly, ten times or more. The CDR3 reads CASSLPPGSSSYNEQFF. CDR3 sequence (DNA): TGTGCCAGCAGTTTACCACCAGGAAGTTCCTCCTACAATGAGCAGTTCTTC. This chain joins TRBV28 and TRBJ2-1; D not certain. The CDR3 spans 17 residues. Trimming left V 2 bases short and J 0 bases short, with 14 bases between. Germline-derived CDR1 and CDR2 are MDHEN and SYDVKM.

This clonotype showed up many times. V usage is TRBV19 and J usage is TRBJ1-1; weak D call: TRBD1 (6 bases). Per germline, CDR1 LNHDA and CDR2 SQIVND (reference sequence). The length of the CDR3 is 14 residues. V shed 6 bases and J shed 0 bases, with 11 bases lying between them. The CDR3 sequence: CASRRTVMNTEAFF. CDR3 DNA sequence: TGTGCCAGTAGGAGGACAGTCATGAACACTGAAGCTTTCTTT.

This sequence joins TRBV20-1 and TRBJ2-3; possibly TRBD2 for D (6 bases). The length of the CDR3 is 12 residues. Germline CDR1 is DFQATT and CDR2 is SNEGSKA (reference sequence). V lost 2 bases and J lost 6, with 9 bases in between. The CDR3 protein is CSARKGGDTQYF. The DNA for the CDR3 is TGCAGTGCTAGAAAGGGAGGCGATACGCAGTATTTT.

This clonotype appeared many times. The chain carries TRBV15 and TRBJ2-2; 8 bases match TRBD1. The ends lost 0 bases at V and 2 bases at J; junction bases unmatched: 8. The CDR3 sequence is 18 residues long. Germline V gene lookup returns CDR1 LNHNV and CDR2 YYDKDF (reference sequence). This chain's CDR3 is CATSRDETGDPNTGELFF. CDR3 sequence (DNA): TGTGCCACCAGCAGAGATGAGACAGGGGACCCTAACACCGGGGAGCTGTTTTTT.